This is a list of T cell receptor beta chains from one sample in a study of blood T cell repertoires in COVID-19. Some clones are missing from TCRdb's copy, which holds only in-frame ones; the method was immunoSEQ multiplex PCR. The table records 70,000 to 75,000 clones, 75% to 85% of them present only once. Material: peripheral blood. The receptor set was obtained from a woman between 65 and 79 years old with acute or convalescent COVID-19. Each CDR3 is given with its conserved first and last residue. The D gene is left open where the match is weak. Some rows have no size entry. The others give once, few or many, or a class for an expanded clone.

NA	TRBD1	TRBV6-5	TRBJ2-7	CASSWDSQTYEQYF	TGTGCCAGCAGTTGGGACAGCCAGACCTACGAGCAGTACTTC
few	TRBD2	TRBV18	TRBJ2-7	CASSPRAGDHEQYF	TGTGCCAGCTCACCACGGGCGGGGGACCACGAGCAGTACTTC
NA	NA	TRBV9	TRBJ2-3	CASSPTSTDTQYF	TGTGCCAGCAGCCCAACTAGCACAGATACGCAGTATTTT
NA	NA	TRBV19	TRBJ1-2	CASRGPEGGYTF	TGTGCCAGTAGAGGACCCGAGGGTGGCTACACCTTC
NA	NA	TRBV12-3/TRBV12-4	TRBJ2-7	CASGGGSYEQYF	TGTGCCAGCGGCGGCGGGTCCTACGAGCAGTACTTC
NA	TRBD1	TRBV4-2	TRBJ1-6	CASSLGQGAGSPLHF	TGTGCCAGCAGCCTCGGACAGGGGGCTGGTTCACCCCTCCACTTT
NA	TRBD2	TRBV11-3	TRBJ2-3	CASSSAGGSGNTQYF	TGTGCCAGCAGCTCAGCGGGAGGGTCCGGAAATACGCAGTATTTT
few	TRBD1	TRBV27	TRBJ1-2	CASSFPRQGAGLYGYTF	TGTGCCAGCAGTTTCCCCCGACAGGGGGCGGGCCTCTATGGCTACACCTTC
NA	NA	TRBV6-5	TRBJ1-4	CASSYSPGATNEKLFF	TGTGCCAGCAGTTACTCGCCGGGAGCAACTAATGAAAAACTGTTTTTT
once	NA	TRBV10-3	TRBJ1-4	CAISREAGTNEKLFF	TGTGCCATCAGCCGGGAGGCGGGAACTAATGAAAAACTGTTTTTT
NA	NA	TRBV14	TRBJ2-5	CASSHMGGGSQETQYF	TGTGCCAGCAGCCACATGGGGGGAGGCTCCCAAGAGACCCAGTACTTC
few	TRBD1	TRBV28	TRBJ1-1	CASSLRTGGTGEAFF	TGTGCCAGCAGTCTACGCACAGGGGGAACTGGTGAAGCTTTCTTT
few	NA	TRBV7-9	TRBJ1-1	CASSLRQTQNTEAFF	TGTGCCAGCAGCCTTCGACAGACACAGAACACTGAAGCTTTCTTT
NA	NA	TRBV28	TRBJ1-2	CASSFGSGRYGYTF	TGTGCCAGCAGTTTTGGGTCAGGGCGGTATGGCTACACCTTC
NA	TRBD2	TRBV3-1/TRBV3-2	TRBJ2-2	CASRGLINTGELFF	TGTGCCAGCAGGGGACTAATTAACACCGGGGAGCTGTTTTTT
NA	NA	TRBV3-1/TRBV3-2	TRBJ2-2	CASSQWTAANTGELFF	TGTGCCAGCAGCCAATGGACAGCGGCGAACACCGGGGAGCTGTTTTTT
once	NA	TRBV6-5	TRBJ2-1	CASSYTTGEQFF	TGTGCCAGCAGTTACACGACAGGTGAGCAGTTCTTC
NA	NA	TRBV3-1/TRBV3-2	TRBJ1-3	CASSQAEGGNTIYF	TGTGCCAGCAGCCAAGCTGAGGGGGGGAACACCATATATTTT
NA	NA	TRBV4-2	TRBJ2-2	CASSQDPGGGSGELFF	TGTGCCAGCAGCCAAGATCCCGGGGGCGGGAGCGGGGAGCTGTTTTTT
NA	NA	TRBV19	TRBJ1-1	CASSPTDSQNTEAFF	TGTGCCAGTAGTCCCACGGACAGTCAGAACACTGAAGCTTTCTTT
NA	NA	TRBV28	TRBJ2-1	CASSLRTYNEQFF	TGTGCCAGCAGCCTGAGGACCTACAATGAGCAGTTCTTC
NA	NA	TRBV12-3/TRBV12-4	TRBJ1-3	CASSLGLRNTIYF	TGTGCCAGCAGTTTAGGGCTGAGAAACACCATATATTTT
NA	TRBD1	TRBV28	TRBJ1-4	CASSSSPDRVKFF	TGTGCCAGCAGTTCCAGCCCGGACAGGGTAAAGTTTTTT
once	NA	TRBV14	TRBJ2-2	CASSQQGTGELFF	TGTGCCAGCAGCCAACAGGGGACCGGGGAGCTGTTTTTT
once	TRBD1	TRBV2	TRBJ1-6	CASISTGGAHSPLHF	TGTGCCAGCATCTCGACAGGGGGCGCGCATTCACCCCTCCACTTT
NA	NA	TRBV12-2	TRBJ2-2	CASRLAVEASGRGELFF	TGTGCAAGTCGCTTAGCGGTTGAGGCTAGCGGAAGGGGGGAGCTGTTTTTT
medium-sized	TRBD1	TRBV6-7	TRBJ2-3	CASSYSEFGQDSTDTQYF	TGTGCCAGCAGTTACTCGGAATTCGGACAGGACTCCACAGATACGCAGTATTTT
few	NA	TRBV27	TRBJ1-6	CASTQGLLSPLHF	TGTGCCAGCACCCAGGGGTTACTCTCACCCCTCCACTTT
NA	NA	TRBV5-1	TRBJ2-5	CASSLNPGRIQETQYF	TGCGCCAGCAGCCTGAACCCAGGGCGCATCCAAGAGACCCAGTACTTC
NA	TRBD2	TRBV24-1	TRBJ2-5	CATSDIGYFSGTETQYF	TGTGCCACCAGTGATATCGGATACTTTAGCGGGACAGAGACCCAGTACTTC
NA	NA	TRBV5-1	TRBJ2-6	CASSSGDPGANVLTF	TGCGCCAGCAGCTCGGGGGATCCTGGGGCCAACGTCCTGACTTTC
NA	NA	TRBV18	TRBJ2-7	CASSPRRDISYEQYF	TGTGCCAGCTCACCCCGCCGGGACATCAGCTACGAGCAGTACTTC
NA	NA	TRBV6-5	TRBJ1-4	CATRRVYNEKLFF	TGTGCCACCCGCAGGGTCTATAATGAAAAACTGTTTTTT
NA	TRBD1	TRBV3-1/TRBV3-2	TRBJ1-4	CASSQAGRGRTNEKLFF	TGTGCCAGCAGCCAAGCGGGCAGGGGGCGGACTAATGAAAAACTGTTTTTT
NA	TRBD1	TRBV12-3/TRBV12-4	TRBJ2-7	CASSPTGAEQYF	TGTGCCAGCAGCCCCACAGGGGCCGAGCAGTACTTC
few	NA	TRBV27	TRBJ2-7	CASSLSMGGYEQYF	TGTGCCAGCAGTTTATCGATGGGGGGCTACGAGCAGTACTTC
NA	NA	TRBV23-1	TRBJ1-6	CASSPLMGGRNSPLHF	TGCGCCAGCAGTCCCCTGATGGGGGGGCGGAATTCACCCCTCCACTTT
NA	NA	TRBV7-2	TRBJ2-1	CASSPPGSYEQFF	TGTGCCAGCAGCCCCCCAGGAAGCTATGAGCAGTTCTTC
NA	TRBD2	TRBV5-6	TRBJ2-7	CASSLAPSAGVYEQYF	TGTGCCAGCAGCTTGGCACCCTCAGCGGGAGTCTACGAGCAGTACTTC
NA	TRBD2	TRBV4-1	TRBJ2-2	CASSPTPGLAGGPNTGELFF	TGCGCCAGCAGCCCGACCCCGGGACTAGCGGGAGGGCCGAACACCGGGGAGCTGTTTTTT